A selection of T cell receptor beta chains follows, all from one sample in a study of T cell responses to AZD1222 COVID-19 vaccine. Measured with immunoSEQ multiplex PCR; TCRdb has only the in-frame clones, and not every one. The data contain about 140,000 clones, over 90% of them singletons. Sequences were derived from peripheral blood, sampled 28 days after the second AZD1222 dose. All receptors derive from an adult who received the AZD1222 COVID-19 vaccine. Each CDR3 is given with its conserved first and last residue.

V gene | CDR3 protein
TRBV4-1 | CASSQDPYTQAVNEKLFF
TRBV9 | CASSPGKGAEAFF
TRBV7-6 | CASSLAIQGKPGNTIYF
TRBV7-8 | CASSSDRLAKNIQYF
TRBV6-5 | CASSSGRNTGELFF
TRBV6-1 | CASSEASSGSTDTQYF
TRBV7-2 | CASSLDRRPSNQPQHF
TRBV9 | CASSVVQGETEAFF
TRBV28 | CASSFMGLAGGFSYEQYF
TRBV5-1 | CASGDGGGGIKTQYF
TRBV6-6 | CASSYAGAGYEQYF
TRBV2 | CASRETGGFAEAFF
TRBV9 | CASSLGQGGADTQYF
TRBV6-5 | CASSDSGTSSYEQYF
TRBV25-1 | CASSDTGTINEQYF
TRBV5-3 | CARSFDRGGTDTQYF
TRBV28 | CASSFRDTFNQPQHF